This T cell receptor beta chain derives from a study of cytomegalovirus exposure and HLA in healthy donors (dated by TCRdb to the late 2010s). About the full investigation: An earlier analysis of several hundred of the donors reported 276 Gb of sequence data and approximately 120 million unique TCR beta sequences obtained from about 200 million T cells. The number of typed donors differed by locus: about 620-630 for A, B, C, DRB1 and DQB1; some 500 for DQA1; approximately 610 for DPA1; and roughly 470 for DPB1. The genetic ancestry cluster associated with self-reported Caucasian donors included approximately 85% of the 350 to 500 genotyped donors. Every discovery cohort repertoire had been produced on one sequencing platform. Alongside the repertoire data, information on donor age, sex, ethnicity and CMV serostatus was compiled. Roughly five DR-DQ haplotypes were handled as single units for association and clustering, since linkage in the cohort was strong. The aim of the study was to test whether cataloging public T cell receptors could identify signatures of past pathogen exposure. A later analysis re-examined previously published TCR beta repertoires from roughly 720 donors and added high-resolution HLA genotyping to investigate patterns of TCR occurrence. Besides the first cohort of 666 subjects, a separate validation cohort made up of around 120 different subjects was used. The study used immunosequencing to profile the T cell repertoires of approximately 640 subjects and linked those repertoires to cytomegalovirus serostatus. To predict cytomegalovirus infection status, the study brought together high-throughput TCR immunosequencing, statistical association of individual TCRs with disease status, and machine learning. HLA typing included class I and class II loci at four-digit resolution. The later analysis used no new phenotypic data to find candidate immune exposures, relying instead on TCR beta sequences and their occurrence across donors. Around 300 gigabases of sequencing data and some 85 million unique TCR sequences were included in an early release covering 500 to 750 HLA-typed donors. Among around 400 genotyped donors of the cohort, an average of about 240,000 unique TCR beta nucleotide sequences were sequenced per donor, roughly a sixth of them non-productive. An earlier analysis of approximately 630 of the donors applied high-throughput TCR beta sequencing to assess whether each TCR beta V gene segment acted as functional or pseudogenic. A later genetic analysis used genome-wide SNP genotypes for about 65% of the 666 donors, treating that subset as a discovery cohort.

About this clone itself: Its recognized antigen is unknown. No per-base quality is available; no much larger clone lies one base away.

Overall results and qualifications from the work: In both the original and validation cohorts, the classifier was reported to diagnose cytomegalovirus status with high specificity and sensitivity. Strong co-occurrence of HLA alleles, especially DR and DQ, made assigning TCR associations to individual alleles difficult. V-gene and J-gene trimming of TCR beta chains was associated with a missense DCLRE1C variant in a later genetic analysis, and the association was replicated in an independent cohort. Because the 87-base-pair reads could not distinguish some IMGT-functional V segments, including TRBV6-2 and TRBV6-3, those segments were excluded. The earlier analysis of some 560 of the donors excluded some 16 rarely observed V segments, including chromosome 9 orphons, because counts were too low. A later analysis reported that several top co-occurrence clusters appeared linked to parvovirus B19, influenza, CMV and Epstein-Barr virus. A later analysis found that HLA-associated TCR beta chains were more clonally expanded and had lower generation probabilities than equally common non-associated chains. According to a later analysis, most CMV-associated TCR beta chains appeared to be HLA-restricted, and the HLA associations seemed to be driven largely by CMV exposure. The sequencing pipeline was judged likely to have produced a cluster of highly shared sequence variants as a technical artifact. Most TCR sequences were seen in very few donors, while some public TCRs were found in many individuals. In a later analysis, the rate of TCR association differed among HLA loci, with DRB1 alleles having the most associated TCRs and HLA-C alleles having the fewest. Broadly in line with IMGT annotations, most TCR beta V segments showed up in productive rearrangements about 87% or about 30% of the time in an earlier analysis of about 500 of the donors. Because some donors lacked HLA typing at each locus, the association tests relied only on the typed subset. A few of the identified cytomegalovirus-associated TCR beta chains were confirmed in vitro to be specific for cytomegalovirus antigens. Linkage disequilibrium might explain the correlated functional status among segregating V segments, but an unknown experimental factor could not be ruled out. A further reported finding was that TCR beta sequences accurately predicted the HLA-A and HLA-B alleles for most subjects in the first cohort. The cohort was sequenced for TCR beta chains only, and without alpha or paired-chain data the features that could be detected were limited. In a later genetic analysis, fewer N-insertions in productive TCRs were reported among donors in an Asian-associated ancestry cluster than the approximately 670-donor mean. At a false discovery rate of 0.05, a later analysis linked 15,000 to 20,000 TCR beta sequences to specific HLA alleles. The authors suggested that the approach could potentially be generalized to other disease states and immunological phenotypes. For the cohort, immune exposure information was limited to CMV serostatus. The presence/absence analyses assumed that sequencing depth was roughly uniform across donors, and that assumption may not be true. A total of about 180 TCR beta chains were listed by the study as associated with cytomegalovirus.

From the cysteine through the phenylalanine, the CDR3 covers 16 amino acids. Of the read, only the CDR3 DNA is kept; its 48 bases are in frame from base 1. For CDR1 and CDR2, the germline V gene (reference sequence) lists SEHNR and FQNEAQ. Germline trimming: 2 bases from V, 2 bases from J; junction bases outside gene matches: 8. Library prep was done by the immunoSEQ multiplex PCR assay. For the multiplex PCR, a mixture combining 60 forward primers for TCR Vbeta segments and 13 reverse primers for TCR Jbeta segments was used. The CDR3 region of rearranged TCR beta genes was amplified from genomic DNA by a multiplex PCR assay. The Illumina HiSeq System was used to sequence the amplified TCR beta libraries as 87-base-pair reads. The paper's data handling went like this. Across the 600 to 700 repertoires, a later analysis counted some 81 million unique TCR beta chains, 9 million to 14 million of which were shared by at least two donors. To remove PCR and sequencing errors, raw reads were error-corrected and collapsed into unique sequences using a nearest-neighbor algorithm that merged closely related sequences. CDR3 sequences were aligned to IMGT reference sequences to assign V, D and J gene segments. For a sequence to be retained, a match of at least six nucleotides to both a V gene segment and a J gene segment was required. Rearrangements were classified as productive when the CDR3 lacked stop codons and remained in frame with V and J, and all other rearrangements were classified as non-productive. CDR3 was defined by IMGT convention, running from the second conserved V-encoded cysteine to the conserved J-encoded phenylalanine. Sequences without an unambiguous match to a single V gene segment were excluded from the earlier analysis of about 630 of the donors. In an earlier analysis of some 590 of the donors, a V segment was called functional when productive rearrangements were above 56.7%, and segregating when the standard deviation between donors exceeded 5%. To diagnose cytomegalovirus status from the catalog of TCR beta chain sequences, a statistical classification framework was built. V and J gene assignment, in a later analysis, came from comparing TCR nucleotide sequences with IMGT/GENE-DB human TR gene sequences. Using the TCRdist pipeline, a later analysis assigned CDR3 sequences along with most-parsimonious VDJ recombination scenarios. In a later analysis, every TCR beta chain was defined by the combination of its CDR3 amino acid sequence and its V-gene family, and reads without a unique V-gene family were dropped. As a way to deal with suspected cross-contamination and a sequencing artifact, a later analysis dropped under 600 nucleotide sequences that were highly shared and had low generation probability. In a later analysis, a clonal expansion index for each public chain was calculated from normalized within-repertoire ranks of inferred template counts. A later analysis computed generation probabilities with a VDJ recombination model fitted to out-of-frame rearrangements, and checked the results against IGoR. Hypergeometric tests were used in a later analysis to score TCR-TCR, TCR-HLA and TCR-CMV co-occurrence, with a repertoire-size bias correction applied to the TCR pairs. To estimate false discovery rates, a later analysis permuted the HLA or CMV assignments 20 times. In a later analysis, co-occurring TCRs were grouped using DBSCAN, and TCRdist sequence similarity was added for clustering within HLA-allele-positive subsets. For co-occurrence clustering, repertoires with fewer than 30,000 or more than 120,000 public chains were excluded, along with five repertoires with anomalous nucleotide sharing. Held by TCRdb, this immuneACCESS table contains in-frame sequences only and omits some clones. Under half of the omission traces to an unresolved V gene where checked; the cause of the rest is unknown. That table furnishes V, J and clone size, whereas the DNA furnished D and trimming. This sample is represented by about 160,000 clones; 84% of them were singletons. The top ten constitute approximately 0.98% of the sample.

The cohort was made up of about 670 healthy bone marrow donors. At the time of sampling, every cohort member was nominally healthy, though immune exposures that went unrecorded were likely present. The donor tested CMV seronegative, placing the donor among the approximately 400 seronegative members of the cohort. A peripheral blood sample was collected from each donor, and TCR beta sequencing was performed on peripheral blood mononuclear cells. The Qiagen DNeasy Blood Extraction Kit was used to extract genomic DNA from the blood cell samples. The rearranged segments are TRBV7-9 and TRBJ1-1, and 7 bases in between align with TRBD1. The sequenced sample was PBMCs. This receptor was identified in a man aged 25 to 45 in good health and CMV-seronegative. At the DNA level, the sequence is TGTGCCAGCAGCTTATCCTGGGACAGCTCTAACACTGAAGCTTTCTTT. Its protein is CASSLSWDSSNTEAFF.